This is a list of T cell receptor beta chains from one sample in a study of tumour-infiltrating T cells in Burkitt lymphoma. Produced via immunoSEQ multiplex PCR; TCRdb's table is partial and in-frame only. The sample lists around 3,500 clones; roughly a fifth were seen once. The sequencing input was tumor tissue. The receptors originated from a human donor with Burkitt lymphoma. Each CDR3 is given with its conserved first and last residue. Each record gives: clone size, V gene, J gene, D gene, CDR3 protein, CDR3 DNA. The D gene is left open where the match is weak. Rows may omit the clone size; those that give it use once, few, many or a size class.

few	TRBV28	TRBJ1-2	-	CASSFRVEDGYTF	TGTGCCAGCAGTTTCCGGGTGGAGGATGGCTACACCTTC
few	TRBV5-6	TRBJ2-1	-	CASSLAPRSGNEQFF	TGTGCCAGCAGCTTGGCCCCTCGGTCGGGAAATGAGCAGTTCTTC
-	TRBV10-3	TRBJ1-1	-	CAVRQDPGTEAFF	TGTGCCGTGAGACAGGACCCGGGGACTGAAGCTTTCTTT
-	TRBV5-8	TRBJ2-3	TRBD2	CASSWEDGRAYSDTQYF	TGTGCCAGCAGCTGGGAGGACGGGAGGGCCTATTCAGATACGCAGTATTTT
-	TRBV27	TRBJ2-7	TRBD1	CASSQGTAYEQYF	TGTGCCAGCAGTCAAGGGACAGCCTACGAGCAGTACTTC
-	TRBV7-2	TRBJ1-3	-	CASSSGSSGNTIYF	TGTGCCAGCAGCTCCGGGTCCTCCGGAAACACCATATATTTT
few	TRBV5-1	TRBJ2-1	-	CASSLRASSYNEQFF	TGCGCCAGCAGCTTGAGGGCTAGCTCCTACAATGAGCAGTTCTTC
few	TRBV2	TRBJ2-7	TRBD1	CASSDGTGDYEQYF	TGTGCCAGCAGTGACGGGACAGGAGACTACGAGCAGTACTTC
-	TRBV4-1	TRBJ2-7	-	CASSQQGSYEQYF	TGCGCCAGCAGCCAACAGGGCTCCTACGAGCAGTACTTC
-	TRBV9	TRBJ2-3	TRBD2	CASSPRGGSGTDTQYF	TGTGCCAGCAGCCCCCGGGGGGGTAGCGGCACAGATACGCAGTATTTT
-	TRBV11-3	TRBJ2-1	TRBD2	CASSLRGTIGQNEQFF	TGTGCCAGCAGCTTACGCGGGACTATTGGTCAAAATGAGCAGTTCTTC
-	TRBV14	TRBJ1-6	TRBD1	CASSQWTGPMLALHF	TGTGCCAGCAGCCAATGGACAGGGCCAATGTTGGCCCTCCACTTT
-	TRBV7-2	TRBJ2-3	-	CASSSGQHTDTQYF	TGTGCCAGCAGCTCGGGCCAGCACACAGATACGCAGTATTTT
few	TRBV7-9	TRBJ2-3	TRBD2	CASSSGKLAGPGETTQYF	TGTGCCAGCAGCTCAGGCAAACTAGCGGGACCGGGGGAGACTACGCAGTATTTT
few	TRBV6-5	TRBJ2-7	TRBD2	CASSSLAGFGYEQYF	TGTGCCAGCAGTTCACTAGCGGGGTTCGGTTACGAGCAGTACTTC
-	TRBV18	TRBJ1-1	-	CASSDRRTPTEAFF	TGTGCCAGCTCAGATCGACGGACTCCGACTGAAGCTTTCTTT
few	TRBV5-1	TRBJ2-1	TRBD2	CASSLETSAGGEQFF	TGCGCCAGCAGCTTGGAGACTAGCGCTGGGGGTGAGCAGTTCTTC
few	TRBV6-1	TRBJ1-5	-	CASSEGAGPSNQPQHF	TGTGCCAGCAGTGAGGGGGCAGGGCCAAGCAATCAGCCCCAGCATTTT
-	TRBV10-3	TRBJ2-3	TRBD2	CAFSSGLAGGGDTQYF	TGTGCCTTCTCCTCGGGACTAGCGGGGGGCGGGGATACGCAGTATTTT
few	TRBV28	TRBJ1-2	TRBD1	CASTRWDRVDNYGYTF	TGTGCCAGTACACGGTGGGACAGGGTAGATAACTATGGCTACACCTTC
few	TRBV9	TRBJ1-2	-	CASDGYTF	TGTGCTAGTGATGGCTACACCTTC
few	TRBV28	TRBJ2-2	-	CASSLWAGERNTGELFF	TGTGCCAGCAGTTTATGGGCGGGTGAGCGGAACACCGGGGAGCTGTTTTTT
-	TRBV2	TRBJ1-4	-	CASSEQGTSRKLFF	TGTGCCAGCAGTGAACAGGGTACGTCGCGGAAACTGTTTTTT
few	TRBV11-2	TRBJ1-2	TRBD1	CTSSPRTGSAYGYTF	TGTACCAGCAGCCCAAGGACAGGGTCCGCCTATGGCTACACCTTC
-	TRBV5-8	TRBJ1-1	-	CASSLRLRGFNEAFF	TGTGCCAGCAGCTTGCGTCTCAGGGGATTTAATGAAGCTTTCTTT
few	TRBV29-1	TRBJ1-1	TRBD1	CSVEGDSSGEAFF	TGCAGCGTTGAAGGGGACAGCTCAGGAGAAGCTTTCTTT
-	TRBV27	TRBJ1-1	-	CASSLTGWGNTEAFF	TGTGCCAGCAGTTTAACAGGGTGGGGGAACACTGAAGCTTTCTTT
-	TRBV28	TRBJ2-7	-	CASLRTGANYEQYF	TGTGCCAGCCTTCGGACGGGAGCGAACTACGAGCAGTACTTC
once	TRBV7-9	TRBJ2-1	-	CALTAEYEQFF	TGTGCCCTCACAGCGGAATATGAGCAGTTCTTC
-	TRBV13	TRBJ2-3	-	CASSLDPGSSDTQYF	TGTGCCAGCAGCTTAGATCCAGGGTCGTCAGATACGCAGTATTTT
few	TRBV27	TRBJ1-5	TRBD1	CASSPDRVGNQPQHF	TGTGCCAGCAGTCCAGACAGGGTGGGCAATCAGCCCCAGCATTTT
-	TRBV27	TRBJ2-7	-	CASSLRTDYEQYF	TGTGCCAGCAGTTTGCGGACAGACTACGAGCAGTACTTC